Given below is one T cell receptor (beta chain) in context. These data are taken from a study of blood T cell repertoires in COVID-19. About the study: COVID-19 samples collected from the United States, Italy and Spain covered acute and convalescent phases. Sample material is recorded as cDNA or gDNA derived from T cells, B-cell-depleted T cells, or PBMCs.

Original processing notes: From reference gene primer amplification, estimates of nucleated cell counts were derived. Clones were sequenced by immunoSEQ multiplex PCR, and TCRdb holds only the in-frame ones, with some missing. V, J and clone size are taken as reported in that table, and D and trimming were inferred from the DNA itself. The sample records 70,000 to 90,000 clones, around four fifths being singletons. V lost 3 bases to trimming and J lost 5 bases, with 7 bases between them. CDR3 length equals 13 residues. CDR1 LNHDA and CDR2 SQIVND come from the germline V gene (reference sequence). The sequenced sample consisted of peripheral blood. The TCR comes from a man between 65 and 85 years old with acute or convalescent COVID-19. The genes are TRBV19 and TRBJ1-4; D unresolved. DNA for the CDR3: TGTGCCAGTAGTATCTTTGTGAATGAAAAACTGTTTTTT. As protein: CASSIFVNEKLFF.